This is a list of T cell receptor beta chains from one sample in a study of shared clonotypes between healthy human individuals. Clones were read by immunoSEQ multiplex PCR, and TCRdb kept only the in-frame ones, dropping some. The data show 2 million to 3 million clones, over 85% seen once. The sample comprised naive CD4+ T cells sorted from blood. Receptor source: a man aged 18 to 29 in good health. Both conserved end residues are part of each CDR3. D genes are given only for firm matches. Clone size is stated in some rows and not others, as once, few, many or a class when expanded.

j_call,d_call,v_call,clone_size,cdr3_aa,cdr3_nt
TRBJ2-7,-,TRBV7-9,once,CASSSSPPYEQYF,TGTGCCAGCAGCTCGTCCCCTCCCTACGAGCAGTACTTC
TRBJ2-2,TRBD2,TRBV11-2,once,CASSLDGTTNTGELFF,TGTGCCAGCAGCTTAGATGGGACTACTAACACCGGGGAGCTGTTTTTT
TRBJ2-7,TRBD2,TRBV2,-,CASRRAGVEQYF,TGTGCCAGCAGACGAGCGGGGGTCGAGCAGTACTTC
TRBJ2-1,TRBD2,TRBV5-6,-,CASSLAGRYDNEQFF,TGTGCCAGCAGCTTGGCCGGGAGGTACGACAATGAGCAGTTCTTC
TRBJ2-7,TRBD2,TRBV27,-,CASRRLAGESEQYF,TGTGCCAGCAGAAGACTAGCGGGAGAGTCCGAGCAGTACTTC
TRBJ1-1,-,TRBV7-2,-,CASSLDPGWDTEAFF,TGTGCCAGCAGCTTAGACCCAGGGTGGGACACTGAAGCTTTCTTT
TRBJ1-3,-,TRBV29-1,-,CSVVNPGISGNTIYF,TGCAGCGTCGTGAATCCGGGAATCTCTGGAAACACCATATATTTT
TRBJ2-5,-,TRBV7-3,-,CASSFGGPSQGETQYF,TGTGCCAGCAGCTTCGGGGGGCCAAGCCAGGGGGAGACCCAGTACTTC
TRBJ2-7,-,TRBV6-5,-,CASSYSLQRATYEQYF,TGTGCCAGCAGTTACTCGTTACAGCGGGCCACCTACGAGCAGTACTTC
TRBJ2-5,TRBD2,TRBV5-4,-,CASSLVGGETQYF,TGTGCCAGCAGCTTGGTCGGGGGGGAGACCCAGTACTTC
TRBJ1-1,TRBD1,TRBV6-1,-,CASSSVGQGRAFF,TGTGCCAGCAGTTCAGTGGGACAGGGTCGGGCTTTCTTT
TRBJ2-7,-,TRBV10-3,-,CAISITTGAYEQYF,TGTGCCATCAGCATCACAACCGGAGCCTACGAGCAGTACTTC
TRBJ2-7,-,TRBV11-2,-,CASSPRAYEQYF,TGTGCCAGCAGCCCCAGGGCCTACGAGCAGTACTTC
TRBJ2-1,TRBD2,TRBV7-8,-,CASSLVANSGSAHEQFF,TGTGCCAGCAGCTTAGTGGCTAATAGCGGGAGTGCTCATGAGCAGTTCTTC
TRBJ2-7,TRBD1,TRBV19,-,CASSPGTGIPYEQYF,TGTGCCAGTAGTCCCGGGACAGGGATTCCCTACGAGCAGTACTTC
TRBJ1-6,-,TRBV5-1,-,CASKGGESSPLHF,TGCGCCAGCAAGGGGGGGGAGAGCTCACCCCTCCACTTT
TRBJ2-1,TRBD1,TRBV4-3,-,CASSQRGTGSSEQFF,TGCGCCAGCAGCCAGAGAGGGACAGGGTCATCCGAGCAGTTCTTC
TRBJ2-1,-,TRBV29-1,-,CSVKGEGGIEQFF,TGCAGCGTTAAAGGGGAAGGTGGGATTGAGCAGTTCTTC
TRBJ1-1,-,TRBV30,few,CAWDRANTEAFF,TGTGCCTGGGACAGAGCGAACACTGAAGCTTTCTTT
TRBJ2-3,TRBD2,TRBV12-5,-,CASGFASGSVSDTQYF,TGTGCTAGTGGTTTCGCCAGCGGGAGCGTTTCAGATACGCAGTATTTT
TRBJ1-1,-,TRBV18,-,CASYEGGNTEAFF,TGTGCCAGCTACGAAGGAGGGAACACTGAAGCTTTCTTT
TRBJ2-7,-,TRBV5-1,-,CASSAGWDTNEQYF,TGCGCCAGCAGCGCCGGCTGGGACACTAACGAGCAGTACTTC
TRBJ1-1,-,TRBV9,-,CASSAPRGGMNTEAFF,TGTGCCAGCAGCGCCCCCAGGGGAGGCATGAACACTGAAGCTTTCTTT
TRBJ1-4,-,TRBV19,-,CASSMAREKLFF,TGTGCCAGTAGTATGGCGAGAGAAAAACTGTTTTTT
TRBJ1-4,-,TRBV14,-,CASSLWTATNEKLFF,TGTGCCAGCAGCCTGTGGACAGCAACTAATGAAAAACTGTTTTTT
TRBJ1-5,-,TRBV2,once,CASSEPRGSNQPQHF,TGTGCCAGCAGTGAACCCCGGGGAAGCAATCAGCCCCAGCATTTT
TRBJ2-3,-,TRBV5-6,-,CASSFPLDLTDTQYF,TGTGCCAGCAGCTTCCCCTTGGACCTCACAGATACGCAGTATTTT
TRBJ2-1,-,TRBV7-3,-,CASSFGGWNEQFF,TGTGCCAGCAGCTTTGGGGGGTGGAATGAGCAGTTCTTC
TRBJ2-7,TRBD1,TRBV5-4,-,CASSAKQGADEQYF,TGTGCCAGCAGCGCTAAACAGGGGGCGGACGAGCAGTACTTC
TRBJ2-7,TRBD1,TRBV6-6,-,CASRTQGANSDEQYF,TGTGCCAGCAGAACCCAGGGGGCTAACTCCGACGAGCAGTACTTC
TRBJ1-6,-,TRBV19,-,CASSMVQASYNSPLHF,TGTGCCAGTAGTATGGTCCAGGCCTCCTATAATTCACCCCTCCACTTT